These 4 T cell receptor beta chains were all obtained from the same sample, sequenced in a study of blood T cells in healthy people across ages (dated by TCRdb to the mid-2010s). Library preparation employed 5' RACE. Sequencer: Illumina HiSeq 2500. A second PCR of about 6 to 11 cycles was performed with a sample-barcoded 5' primer and a J-beta primer mix. TCRdb ran its own pipeline on the public reads, namely fastp trimming at Q25 and MiXCR clone calling, and kept in-frame beta chains. Identical CDR3 protein sequences are pooled into one entry, listed with their most common genes and DNA. The sample data list more than 1.4 million distinct CDR3 sequences, and 42% of these were observed just once. Clones ranked in the top ten supply roughly 8.2% of the sample. Sequenced input: blood. These TCRs come from a woman under 30 in good health.

This clonotype was seen a few times. This chain links TRBV6-1 with TRBJ2-7, with D possibly being TRBD2 (6 bases). The V and J ends lost 2 bases and 2 bases respectively, with 13 bases between them. The CDR3 covers 15 residues. Germline CDR1 MNHNS, CDR2 SASEGT. CDR3 sequence: CASSERSSGPYEQYF. CDR3 coding DNA: TGTGCCAGCAGTGAAAGAAGTAGCGGCCCCTACGAGCAGTACTTC.

As regards this clonotype: The junction shows a germline mismatch at one end, possibly a read error. The rearrangement uses TRBV27 and TRBJ2-1; D unclear. This CDR3 has 12 residues. From germline, CDR1 is MNHEY and CDR2 SMNVEV (reference sequence). The CDR3 loop is CASSFNGIERFF. In DNA, the CDR3 is TGTGCCAGCAGTTTCAATGGGATTGAGCGGTTCTTC.

This sequence joins TRBV7-3 and TRBJ2-7; no clear D gene. The end of the DNA aligns better with TRBJ2-5, so the J call may be wrong. This CDR3 contains 15 residues. The germline V gene encodes CDR1 SGHTA and CDR2 FQGTGA. The CDR3 spells CASSLGPGVRETQYF. The CDR3 nucleotides are TGTGCCAGCAGCTTAGGCCCCGGCGTTCGAGAGACCCAGTACTTC.

This clonotype was seen a handful of times. The chain uses TRBV11-2 and TRBJ2-1; 14 bases are shared with TRBD2. The J call is doubtful: the DNA matches TRBJ2-7 better. CDR1 and CDR2 (germline): SGHAT, FQNNGV. CDR3 length: 17 residues. CDR3 nucleotides: TGTGCCAGCAGCCAAGGGACTAGCGGGAGCTCCTACAATGAGCAGTACTTC. Its protein is CASSQGTSGSSYNEQYF.